Below are 21 T cell receptor beta chains sequenced from a single sample in a study of OX40 agonist ivuxolimab in advanced cancers. The table came from immunoSEQ multiplex PCR; TCRdb's copy has only in-frame clones and leaves some out. Of 90,000 to 100,000 clones listed, about 85% are singletons. This sample comprised CD4+ or CD8+ T cells sorted from blood, obtained in a trial of the OX40 agonist ivuxolimab. The receptor source for this set is an adult with an advanced solid tumor such as melanoma, head and neck, liver or kidney cancer.

This sequence joins TRBV9 and TRBJ2-2, with TRBD2 matching 14 bases. Germline assignment: CDR1 SGDLS and CDR2 YYNGEE. The CDR3 is 17 amino acids. The junction had 8 bases not matched to a gene; V was cut back by 0 bases and J by 10 bases. CDR3 coding DNA: TGTGCCAGCAGCGTAGGAAGGTCGGGACTAGCGGGAGAGGAGCTGTTTTTT. Protein product: CASSVGRSGLAGEELFF. Full variable domain (outside the CDR3, taken from reference TRBV9 and TRBJ2-2): DSGVTQTPKHLITATGQRVTLRCSPRSGDLSVYWYQQSLDQGLQFLIQYYNGEERAKGNILERFSAQQFPDLHSELNLSSLELGDSALYFCASSVGRSGLAGEELFFGEGSRLTVL.

This sequence joins TRBV28 and TRBJ1-5; D remains unclear. CDR3 length: 14 amino acids. Trimming pared 2 bases from V and 6 bases from J, leaving 11 bases between. Germline CDR1 is MDHEN and CDR2 is SYDVKM. Here the CDR3 reads CASSLDSRRQPQHF. CDR3 nucleotides: TGTGCCAGCAGTTTAGACTCACGGCGTCAGCCCCAGCATTTT.

V and J are TRBV4-2 and TRBJ1-4; a possible D gene is TRBD1 (5 bases). Germline assignment: CDR1 LGHNA and CDR2 YNFKEQ. The V gene lost 1 base and the J gene lost 8 bases, with 14 bases spanning the gap. CDR3 length equals 15 residues. The CDR3 DNA reads TGTGCCAGCAGCCAAGTATGGGGGTCAGAGGAAAAACTGTTTTTT. As protein: CASSQVWGSEEKLFF.

V and J are TRBV11-3 and TRBJ1-3; D is possibly TRBD1 (5 bases). This CDR3 has 15 amino acids. The V gene lost 5 bases and the J gene lost 6 bases, with 17 bases spanning the gap. Germline values: CDR1 SGHNT, CDR2 YENEEA. The CDR3 DNA reads TGTGCCAGCAGCCGAGACAGCGGGACCTCAAACACCATATATTTT. The encoded protein is CASSRDSGTSNTIYF.

The rearrangement uses TRBV11-2 and TRBJ2-7; no definite D call. V gave up 4 bases and J gave up 7 bases, with 8 bases separating them. Looked up from germline, CDR1 is SGHAT and CDR2 is FQNNGV. This CDR3 contains 11 residues. Here the CDR3 DNA reads TGTGCCAGCAGCTCTCATAGGGAGCAGTACTTC. Its translation: CASSSHREQYF.

This clone was detected a few times. V gene TRBV18 combines with J gene TRBJ2-5; 8 nucleotides line up with TRBD1. Per germline, CDR1 KGHSH and CDR2 LQKENI. The CDR3 length is 14 residues. The trim removed 4 bases at V and 5 bases at J, leaving 6 bases unmatched. CDR3 region: CASSLGQGWETQYF. CDR3 DNA sequence: TGTGCCAGCTCACTCGGACAGGGCTGGGAGACCCAGTACTTC.

The J gene is TRBJ2-1, the V gene TRBV7-2, with 12 bases identical to TRBD2. Trimming at V came to 1 base and at J to 9 bases, leaving 4 bases not matched to a gene. The CDR3 has 15 amino acids. Germline CDR1 and CDR2: SGHTA and FQGNSA. CDR3 region: CASSLGLAGGSEQFF. CDR3 in DNA: TGTGCCAGCAGCTTAGGTCTAGCGGGGGGGAGTGAGCAGTTCTTC.

The chain couples TRBV5-1 to TRBJ1-6; TRBD1 matches at 7 bases. The junction had 4 bases not matched to a gene; V was cut back by 0 bases and J by 7 bases. The CDR3 is made up of 15 amino acids. Germline values: CDR1 SGHRS, CDR2 YFSETQ. CDR3 DNA sequence: TGCGCCAGCAGCTTGGTTTCGGGACAGAATTCACCCCTCCACTTT. Protein: CASSLVSGQNSPLHF.

This chain joins TRBV5-1 and TRBJ1-2; D unclear. Trimming took off 4 bases at V and 6 bases at J, with 19 bases between the two ends. CDR1 and CDR2 from the germline V gene are SGHRS and YFSETQ. The CDR3 consists of 15 residues. CDR3 residues: CASSPKVALGDGYTF. For the CDR3, the DNA is TGCGCCAGCAGCCCAAAGGTGGCCCTCGGCGATGGCTACACCTTC.

The chain links TRBV18 to TRBJ1-1; D uncertain. This CDR3 comprises 15 residues. Trimming took off 3 bases at V and 1 base at J, with 12 bases between the two ends. CDR1 is KGHSH, CDR2 LQKENI, per germline. CDR3 nucleotides: TGTGCCAGCTCACCTTCCGCGGTGAGGAACACTGAAGCTTTCTTT. Residues: CASSPSAVRNTEAFF.

The sample holds a few counts of this clone. The V gene is TRBV5-4, the J gene TRBJ1-4; 9 nucleotides match TRBD1. V dropped 5 bases and J dropped 10; count of bases not matched to a gene: 9. Germline CDR1 and CDR2: SGHNT and YYREEE (reference sequence). This CDR3 has 14 amino acids. CDR3 loop: CASSLTGGGGKLFF. The CDR3 bases are TGTGCCAGCAGTCTAACAGGGGGCGGGGGAAAACTGTTTTTT.

In this sample, this clone turned up a few times. Other DNA sequences in this specimen translate into the identical CDR3. CDR3 sequence: CASSPPSTGELFF. In DNA, the CDR3 is TGTGCCAGCTCACCACCGAGCACCGGGGAGCTGTTTTTT. This chain links TRBV18 with TRBJ2-2; D gene ambiguous. CDR3 length: 13 amino acids. V dropped 0 bases and J dropped 4 bases, with 3 bases sitting between them. The germline gives CDR1 KGHSH, CDR2 LQKENI.

This clone was found once. CDR3: CASSIDLLENQPQHF. CDR3 DNA sequence: TGTGCCAGTAGTATAGATCTACTCGAAAATCAGCCCCAGCATTTT. This chain connects TRBV19 to TRBJ1-5; D not certain. CDR3 length: 15 amino acids. V lost 0 bases to trimming and J lost 4 bases, with 10 bases between them. Germline loops: CDR1 LNHDA, CDR2 SQIVND (reference sequence). The full variable domain, completed using reference TRBV19 and TRBJ1-5, is DGGITQSPKYLFRKEGQNVTLSCEQNLNHDAMYWYRQDPGQGLRLIYYSQIVNDFQKGDIAEGYSVSREKKESFPLTVTSAQKNPTAFYLCASSIDLLENQPQHFGDGTRLSIL.

This clone showed up just once. The chain carries TRBV6-5 and TRBJ2-3; D is ambiguous. Germline CDR1 MNHEY, CDR2 SVGAGI. This CDR3 has 14 residues. V lost 4 bases to trimming and J lost 6 bases, with 14 bases between them. The CDR3 reads CASSSTKFRDTQYF. The DNA for the CDR3 is TGTGCCAGCAGTTCCACCAAGTTTCGGGATACGCAGTATTTT.

The chain combines TRBV7-3 with TRBJ2-3; 9 nucleotides agree with TRBD2. Germline V gene sequence: CDR1 SGHTA, CDR2 FQGTGA. V shed 5 bases and J 9 bases; nucleotides not matched to a gene: 12. CDR3 length equals 15 residues. CDR3 residues: CASSRGAAGGPTQYF. CDR3 DNA: TGTGCCAGCAGCCGAGGAGCGGCGGGAGGGCCAACGCAGTATTTT.

The V gene is TRBV19, the J gene TRBJ2-2, with D perhaps being TRBD1 or TRBD2 (5 bases each). CDR1 is LNHDA, CDR2 SQIVND, per germline (reference sequence). Between the trimmed V and J ends, which lost 9 bases and 0 bases, there was a span of 14 bases. This CDR3 contains 15 residues. DNA of the CDR3: TGTGCCAGCCGGACCGGGACGACGAACACCGGGGAGCTGTTTTTT. Translation gives CASRTGTTNTGELFF.

This clone has a handful of counts. The chain carries TRBV5-1 and TRBJ1-1, with D tentatively TRBD1 (5 bases). Germline CDR1 is SGHRS and CDR2 is YFSETQ. The length of the CDR3 is 14 residues. Trimming took off 5 bases at V and 1 base at J, with 12 bases between the two ends. This chain's CDR3 is CASRTQVTNTEAFF. The CDR3 bases are TGCGCCAGCAGAACACAGGTCACGAACACTGAAGCTTTCTTT.

This clone was counted between two and nine times. The genes are TRBV6-1 and TRBJ1-6; 10 nucleotides match TRBD1. The junction had 5 bases not matched to a gene; V was cut back by 3 bases and J by 3 bases. Germline V gene lookup returns CDR1 MNHNS and CDR2 SASEGT. The CDR3 totals 17 residues. The CDR3: CASSDRQGANYNSPLHF. CDR3 in DNA: TGTGCCAGCAGTGACCGACAGGGGGCTAACTATAATTCACCCCTCCACTTT.

The V and J genes are TRBV6-5 and TRBJ2-2, with D uncertain. Germline V gene sequence: CDR1 MNHEY, CDR2 SVGAGI. The CDR3 has 15 amino acids. Trimming left V 0 bases short and J 1 base short, with 6 bases between. In nucleotides, the CDR3 is TGTGCCAGCAGTTACTCGACCAGGAACACCGGGGAGCTGTTTTTT. This sequence encodes CASSYSTRNTGELFF.

This clone was seen only once. The V gene is TRBV11-2, the J gene TRBJ2-7; the D gene is possibly TRBD1 (5 bases). CDR3 length: 17 residues. The germline CDR1 and CDR2 sequences are SGHAT and FQNNGV. V was cut by 1 base and J by 2 bases, with 18 bases left in between. CDR3 in amino acids: CASSLAPVRGWTYEQYV. The DNA of the CDR3 is TGTGCCAGCAGCTTAGCCCCCGTAAGGGGATGGACCTACGAGCAGTACGTC.

The sample holds a few counts of this clone. V usage is TRBV28 and J usage is TRBJ1-1, with no clear D. This CDR3 comprises 14 residues. From germline, CDR1 is MDHEN and CDR2 SYDVKM. Trimming took 6 bases from V and 0 from J, leaving 11 bases between them. The CDR3 region is CASRPPSVNTEAFF. The CDR3 DNA sequence: TGTGCCAGCAGACCTCCGTCGGTGAACACTGAAGCTTTCTTT.